This T cell receptor beta chain came from a study of cytotoxic CD8 clonotypes in ibrutinib-treated CLL. As for the study in general: An average of approximately 260,000 productive templates and 80,000 to 95,000 productive rearrangements was obtained per sample.

In this sample, this clone turned up once. The protocol was immunoSEQ multiplex PCR, while the TCRdb copy is restricted to in-frame clones and leaves out a portion. The table includes 90,000 to 95,000 clones, roughly three quarters detected once. Germline CDR1 MDHEN, CDR2 SYDVKM. The length of the CDR3 is 14 residues. The V gene lost 3 bases and the J gene lost 6 bases, with 11 bases spanning the gap. This TCR came from a human donor with chronic lymphocytic leukemia. The specimen comprised PBMCs, sampled after 24 months of ibrutinib treatment. The chain employs TRBV28 and TRBJ2-2, with D perhaps TRBD2 (6 bases). The CDR3 loop is CASSFSLASGELFF. CDR3 nucleotide sequence: TGTGCCAGCAGTTTCTCACTAGCCTCCGGGGAGCTGTTTTTT.